These 4 T cell receptor beta chains originate from one sample sequenced in a study of molecular identifiers for immune sequencing clone quantification. MiXCR, applied by TCRdb to the PCR reads, yields one record per CDR3 protein. The table shows under 350,000 distinct CDR3 sequences, with about 22% occurring only once. Sequencing input: naive CD8+ T cells from blood, with Jurkat cell RNA spiked in. Described subset: FACS-sorted CD8+CD4-CCR7+CD45RA+ naive T cells. The receptor source for this set is a human donor in good health. Some libraries in this study had Jurkat cell RNA spiked in.

As to this clonotype: A much larger clone is a single base away; this may be a read error. The genes are TRBV4-1 and TRBJ2-3; D unresolved. There are 15 residues in the CDR3. Germline lookup yields CDR1 MGHRA and CDR2 YSYEKL. In nucleotides, the CDR3 is TGCGCCAGCAGCCAAGGCCCAGGTATAACAGCTACGCAGTATTTT. Encoded protein: CASSQGPGITATQYF.

The CDR3 reads CASSQTSVADTQYF. In nucleotides, the CDR3 is TGTGCCAGCAGCCAGACTAGCGTAGCAGATACGCAGTATTTT. J is TRBJ2-3 and V is TRBV6-2 or TRBV6-3, with 8 bases matching TRBD2. This CDR3 contains 14 residues. The V segment lost 6 bases and the J segment 4 bases; nucleotides outside the gene matches: 6. Germline V CDR1 and CDR2: MNHEY, SVGEGT.

This clonotype appeared many times. The V gene is TRBV12-3 or TRBV12-4, the J gene TRBJ2-3; 8 nucleotides line up with TRBD1. The CDR3 is 15 residues long. V shed 7 bases, J shed 4 bases, and the junction held 10 bases outside the gene matches. CDR3 residues: CASTILTGAPDTQYF. The CDR3 DNA sequence: TGTGCCAGCACCATACTGACAGGGGCCCCAGATACGCAGTATTTT.

This clonotype turned up a few times. V usage is TRBV4-1 and J usage is TRBJ2-2; D ambiguous. The CDR3 is made up of 15 amino acids. From germline, CDR1 is MGHRA and CDR2 YSYEKL. V lost 5 bases and J lost 2, with 12 bases in between. The CDR3 DNA is TGCGCCAGCAGCTACGGTATCCTCAACACCGGGGAGCTGTTTTTT. Its protein is CASSYGILNTGELFF.